Shown below are 15 T cell receptor beta chains from a single sample sequenced in a study of T cell repertoires in cytomegalovirus infection. These TCRs' antigens remain unknown. One entry per CDR3 protein, called by TCRdb with MiXCR from the reads. The table includes fewer than 850,000 distinct CDR3 sequences, 29% detected once. The sample here was cultured CD8+ T cells from PBMCs, taken from culture after CMV antigen stimulation. The origin of the receptors is a human donor in good health (CMV status not recorded). Some clones in this sample may be carry-over from other donors' samples.

This clonotype occurred once. For the CDR3, the DNA is TGTGCCAGCAGCCCCAGGGACAGGGGGCGCAGCGGGGAGCTGTTTTTT. Its translation: CASSPRDRGRSGELFF. The V gene is TRBV7-9, the J gene TRBJ2-2; 12 nucleotides agree with TRBD1. The CDR3 sequence is 16 residues long. The J segment lost 7 bases and the V segment lost 5 bases, leaving 8 bases of the junction unmatched. Germline V lookup: CDR1 SEHNR, CDR2 FQNEAQ (reference sequence).

This sequence joins TRBV4-1 and TRBJ1-1; maybe TRBD1 (5 bases). CDR3 length equals 14 residues. With 2 bases removed from V and 2 bases from J, the gap between germline ends came to 9 bases. Looked up from germline, CDR1 is MGHRA and CDR2 is YSYEKL. The CDR3 sequence is CASSQWRGNTEAFF. The CDR3 bases are TGCGCCAGCAGCCAATGGAGGGGTAACACTGAAGCTTTCTTT.

The chain couples TRBV27 to TRBJ2-2; 14 positions agree with TRBD2. This CDR3 has 16 amino acids. Germline CDR1 reads MNHEY; CDR2 reads SMNVEV (reference sequence). The J segment lost 5 bases and the V segment lost 3 bases, leaving 2 bases of the junction unmatched. The CDR3 coding sequence is TGTGCCAGCAGTTTTTGGACTAGCGGGGGGACCGGGGAGCTGTTTTTT. It translates to CASSFWTSGGTGELFF.

This clonotype was observed a few times. The chain has TRBV9 and TRBJ2-1; 8 bases fit TRBD2. The trim removed 4 bases at V and 2 bases at J, leaving 8 bases unmatched. This CDR3 has 16 residues. The germline CDR1 and CDR2 sequences are SGDLS and YYNGEE. The CDR3 protein is CASSIPGLGAYNEQFF. The CDR3 coding sequence is TGTGCCAGCAGCATACCGGGACTAGGAGCCTACAATGAGCAGTTCTTC.

The chain combines TRBV11-3 with TRBJ2-3; TRBD1 might be the D (5 bases). Deletions cut 3 bases from V and 3 bases from J, with 13 bases between. The CDR3 length is 15 residues. The germline V gene has CDR1 SGHNT and CDR2 YENEEA. CDR3 DNA: TGTGCCAGCAGCTTCGGACACCCGCAGACAGATACGCAGTATTTT. Translation: CASSFGHPQTDTQYF.

The chain uses TRBV28 and TRBJ2-5; no definite D call. The germline V gene has CDR1 MDHEN and CDR2 SYDVKM. Trimming removed 6 bases from V and 2 bases from J, with 13 bases in between. This CDR3 has 14 residues. The CDR3 DNA sequence: TGTGCCAGCAGCTTTGAAGGCCAGCAAGAGACCCAGTACTTC. It codes for CASSFEGQQETQYF.

This chain joins TRBV27 and TRBJ2-3, with D perhaps TRBD2 (6 bases). V shed 5 bases and J shed 0 bases, with 15 bases lying between them. This CDR3 has 16 residues. Germline values: CDR1 MNHEY, CDR2 SMNVEV (reference sequence). The CDR3, as DNA: TGTGCCAGCAGTCCGTCCTGGCGGGGAAGCACAGATACGCAGTATTTT. This sequence encodes CASSPSWRGSTDTQYF.

The chain uses TRBV12-3 or TRBV12-4 and TRBJ1-2; D is uncertain. The ends were cut back, 4 bases at V and 5 bases at J, with 8 bases in the middle. This CDR3 has 12 amino acids. The CDR3 here is CASSSRYYGYTF. CDR3 in DNA: TGTGCCAGCAGTTCCCGATATTATGGCTACACCTTC.

The chain couples TRBV7-9 to TRBJ2-7; TRBD2 might be the D (6 bases). Germline lookup yields CDR1 SEHNR and CDR2 FQNEAQ (reference sequence). This CDR3 has 16 amino acids. The ends were cut back, 6 bases at V and 6 bases at J, with 24 bases in the middle. The CDR3 bases are TGTGCCAGCAGTTTTTCGGACTTAGCGGACTCAACCGAGCAGTACGTC. Translated: CASSFSDLADSTEQYV.

The J gene is TRBJ2-3, the V gene TRBV25-1; 9 bases map to TRBD2. Trimming took 3 bases from V and 6 from J; bases not matched to a gene: 7. The CDR3 length is 15 residues. The germline V gene encodes CDR1 MGHDK and CDR2 SYGVNS. The CDR3 DNA is TGTGCCAGCAGTGACCTAGCGGGGATCTTCGATACGCAGTATTTT. This translates into CASSDLAGIFDTQYF.

Only a few counts were recorded for this clonotype. The chain couples TRBV27 to TRBJ1-1; no reliable D call. Per germline, CDR1 MNHEY and CDR2 SMNVEV (reference sequence). Trimming took off 4 bases at V and 0 bases at J, with 18 bases between the two ends. The CDR3 sequence is 17 residues long. The CDR3 here is CASSSKALASMNTEAFF. CDR3 sequence (DNA): TGTGCCAGCAGTTCTAAGGCACTGGCGTCCATGAACACTGAAGCTTTCTTT.

This clonotype has only a few counts. This sequence joins TRBV12-3 or TRBV12-4 and TRBJ2-3, with unresolved D. The CDR3 runs 12 residues. V was trimmed by 6 bases and J by 10 bases, leaving 14 bases between them. CDR3 coding DNA: TGTGCCAGCAGCCCCGGGCTGAGCCCGCAGTATTTT. Translated: CASSPGLSPQYF.

The J gene is TRBJ2-5, the V gene TRBV7-8; D is perhaps TRBD2 (6 bases). The CDR3 covers 15 residues. The V and J ends lost 2 bases and 3 bases respectively, with 13 bases between them. Germline values: CDR1 SGHVS, CDR2 FQNEAQ. The CDR3 DNA reads TGTGCCAGCAGCTTACCCCGGAGGGAGGAAGAGACCCAGTACTTC. Encoded protein: CASSLPRREEETQYF. Full variable domain (missing parts from reference TRBV7-8 and TRBJ2-5): GAGVSQSPRYKVAKRGQDVALRCDPISGHVSLFWYQQALGQGPEFLTYFQNEAQLDKSGLPSDRFFAERPEGSVSTLKIQRTQQEDSAVYLCASSLPRREEETQYFGPGTRLLVL.

This chain links TRBV19 with TRBJ1-1; D may be TRBD1 (6 bases). V lost 3 bases and J lost 1, with 9 bases in between. Germline V gene lookup returns CDR1 LNHDA and CDR2 SQIVND (reference sequence). This CDR3 has 14 amino acids. CDR3 amino acids: CASSIGGPNTEAFF. The CDR3, as DNA: TGTGCCAGTAGTATTGGGGGGCCGAACACTGAAGCTTTCTTT.

The table lists this clonotype with a count of one. The chain links TRBV5-1 to TRBJ2-1, with D perhaps TRBD1 or TRBD2 (5 bases each). Germline values: CDR1 SGHRS, CDR2 YFSETQ. CDR3 length: 13 amino acids. V dropped 7 bases and J dropped 5 bases, with 13 bases sitting between them. CDR3 in amino acids: CASRLGANNEQFF. DNA of the CDR3: TGCGCCAGCCGCCTCGGGGCTAACAATGAGCAGTTCTTC.